These T cell receptor beta chains were read from a single sample in a study of T-cell memory formation after mild COVID-19. TCRdb re-derived calls from the 5' RACE reads in MiXCR, one entry per CDR3 protein. The table includes 300,000 to 400,000 distinct CDR3 sequences, 25% to 30% detected once. The specimen sequenced was PBMCs or a T cell subset sorted from them (not recorded which). These receptors came from an adult woman who had mild COVID-19 (a few samples of this study predate the infection). Cell type and time point are not known. The CDR3 runs from the conserved cysteine through the conserved F or W. D genes are given only for firm matches. Expanded clones are given a class, and other clones once, few, many or no size at all.

j_call d_call v_call clone_size cdr3_nt cdr3_aa
TRBJ2-3 . TRBV5-1 few TGCGCCAGCAGATACTTGTTGGGGGCTAGTCCAGATACGCAGTATTTT CASRYLLGASPDTQYF
TRBJ1-5 . TRBV18 . TGTGCCAGCTCACTAGGGAATAGCAATCAGCCCCAGCATTTT CASSLGNSNQPQHF
TRBJ2-2 TRBD2 TRBV4-1 . TGCGCCAGCAGCCAATCGGGGGGAATCACCGGGGAGCTGTTTTTT CASSQSGGITGELFF
TRBJ2-4 TRBD2 TRBV20-1 . TGCAGTGCTAGAGCTCCCGGACTAGCGGGTTCGAACATTCAGTACTTC CSARAPGLAGSNIQYF
TRBJ1-4 . TRBV9 . TGTGCCAGCAGCGTAGTGGAGGGGTTTAATGAAAAACTGTTTTTT CASSVVEGFNEKLFF
TRBJ1-2 . TRBV12-3/TRBV12-4 few TGTGCCAGCAGTGATTGGTTTAACTATGGCTACACCTTC CASSDWFNYGYTF
TRBJ2-3 . TRBV20-1 few TGCAGTGCTAGACCGAGGACTAGCACAGATACGCAGTATTTT CSARPRTSTDTQYF
TRBJ2-7 . TRBV7-2 many TGTGCCAGCAGCTTAACTGCTCAATCCCGTAGGGAGCAGTACTTC CASSLTAQSRREQYF
TRBJ2-7 . TRBV6-5 . TGTGCCAGCAGCCCCAGGTTCGACAGGGAGGGCGAGCAGTACTTC CASSPRFDREGEQYF
TRBJ1-2 . TRBV12-3/TRBV12-4 . TGTGCCAGCCGTCGGCAGGAAGACTATGGCTACACCTTC CASRRQEDYGYTF
TRBJ1-1 . TRBV6-6 . TGTGCCAGCAAGGATGGAGACACTGAAGCTTTCTTT CASKDGDTEAFF
TRBJ2-3 TRBD2 TRBV3-1 many TGTGCCAGCAGCCGGGGACTAGCGGGGGGGAGCACAGATACGCAGTATTTT CASSRGLAGGSTDTQYF
TRBJ2-7 . TRBV9 few TGTGCCAGCAGCGTAGATGGGGGAGGCTACGAGCAGTACTTC CASSVDGGGYEQYF
TRBJ1-1 TRBD1 TRBV5-1 . TGCGCCAGCAGCTGGGACAGGGCCCGAGGGGCTGAAGCTTTCTTT CASSWDRARGAEAFF
TRBJ1-2 . TRBV2 few TGTGCCAGCAACACCCAGGGGACATCCACCTTC CASNTQGTSTF
TRBJ1-1 TRBD1 TRBV7-9 . TGTGCCAGCAACACAGGGGGATCAAACACTGAAGCTTTCTTT CASNTGGSNTEAFF
TRBJ2-1 TRBD1 TRBV5-5 . TGTGCCAGCAGCTTGTCAGGGACAGGGATCTACAATGAGCAGTTCTTC CASSLSGTGIYNEQFF
TRBJ1-3 . TRBV7-9 few TGTGCCAGCAGCCCCCTAGGGGCGATCTCTGGAAACACCATATATTTT CASSPLGAISGNTIYF
TRBJ1-2 . TRBV4-1 . TGCGCCAGCAGCCAAGCAGCGGCAGGGTATGGCTACACCTTC CASSQAAAGYGYTF
TRBJ1-1 . TRBV5-1 few TGCGCCAGCTCAAGCTTCGGGGGGGACTATGAAGCTTTCTTT CASSSFGGDYEAFF
TRBJ1-1 . TRBV20-1 . TGCAGTGCCCCTGATTATGGGGAAATGAACACTGAAGCTTTCTTT CSAPDYGEMNTEAFF
TRBJ2-1 . TRBV5-1 . TGCGCCAGCAGCCCTGGTCCAGTCACTGAGCAGTTCTTC CASSPGPVTEQFF
TRBJ2-7 . TRBV11-2 few TGTGCCAGCAGGCGCGAAAAGGGTTTTATCTACGAGCAGTACTTC CASRREKGFIYEQYF
TRBJ2-2 . TRBV12-3/TRBV12-4 . TGTGCCAGCGCCACCGGGGAGCTGTTTTTT CASATGELFF
TRBJ1-1 . TRBV5-8 few TGTGCCAGCAGCTCTCTGACCGGAATCGGATGGCCTGAAGCTTTCTTT CASSSLTGIGWPEAFF
TRBJ2-2 . TRBV3-2 . TGTGCCAGCAGCCAAGATCTCGGGCTAGCGGGAGAGGACACCGGGGAGCTGTTTTTT CASSQDLGLAGEDTGELFF
TRBJ2-7 . TRBV20-1 few TGCAGTGCTAGAGCCCCCCAGGGACGGACATACGAGCAGTACTTC CSARAPQGRTYEQYF
TRBJ2-5 TRBD2 TRBV3-1 once TGTGCCAGCAGCGACCTGGGACTAGCACAAGAGACCCAGTACTTC CASSDLGLAQETQYF
TRBJ1-2 . TRBV7-8 . TGTGCCAGCAGTCGAACGACGACCCAGCAGTTGGGGTCGGAAGGCTACACCTTC CASSRTTTQQLGSEGYTF
TRBJ2-7 TRBD2 TRBV6-6 once TGTGCCAGCAATGAAGCGGGGGGGTCCAATTCCTACGAGCAGTACTTC CASNEAGGSNSYEQYF
TRBJ2-1 . TRBV12-3/TRBV12-4 . TGTGCCAGCAACGTGGCGGCTAAGAAATATGAGCAGTTCTTC CASNVAAKKYEQFF
TRBJ2-1 . TRBV6-1 . TGTGCCAGCAGAGTCGGCTTCGCCGTTCGTGAGCAGTTCTTC CASRVGFAVREQFF
TRBJ2-3 . TRBV7-9 . TGTGCCAGCAGCTTCGGACCCACCCCGGATACGCAGTATTTT CASSFGPTPDTQYF
TRBJ2-7 . TRBV29-1 few TGCAGCGTTGAGGGCGGAGGACGGGCCTACGAGCAGTACTTC CSVEGGGRAYEQYF
TRBJ1-1 . TRBV14 . TGTGCCAGCAGCCAAGATAATCATTCGGGAAGGGCTTTCTTT CASSQDNHSGRAFF
TRBJ2-5 TRBD2 TRBV15 . TGTGCCACCAGCAGAGAGAGGGCGGGGGGAAGACAAGAGACCCAGTACTTC CATSRERAGGRQETQYF
TRBJ2-1 TRBD2 TRBV7-8 few TGTGCCAGCAGCTTAAGCCGACTAGCGGGAGGGATCTACAATGAGCAGTTCTTC CASSLSRLAGGIYNEQFF
TRBJ2-3 . TRBV9 few TGTGCCAGCAGCGTAGAGGCGTGGAGAGGAGATACGCAGTATTTT CASSVEAWRGDTQYF
TRBJ2-1 TRBD1 TRBV19 . TGTGCCAGTAGTATATCCGGGACAGTGGGTGAGCAGTTCTTC CASSISGTVGEQFF
TRBJ1-2 TRBD1 TRBV4-3 . TGCGCCAGCAGCCGCAACTCACGACAGGGGTCGGGTGGCTACACCTTC CASSRNSRQGSGGYTF
TRBJ1-1 . TRBV7-2 . TGTGCCAGCAGCTCCCCCGGAAGGAACACTGAAGCTTTCTTT CASSSPGRNTEAFF
TRBJ2-1 . TRBV4-1 . TGCGCCAGCAGCTACCGACTTTTCTCCTACAATGAGCAGTTCTTC CASSYRLFSYNEQFF
TRBJ2-2 . TRBV2 . TGTGCCAGCAGTGAAGCGCTTGGTAGCGGAGGGAACACAGGGGAGCTGTTTTTT CASSEALGSGGNTGELFF
TRBJ2-3 TRBD2 TRBV3-1 few TGTGCCAGCAGCCAAGAGCCACTAGCGGTGGATTTT CASSQEPLAVDF
TRBJ2-7 . TRBV3-1 . TGTGCCAGCAGCCCCCCCGGAGGGAGGAGCGAGCAGTACTTC CASSPPGGRSEQYF